This TCR beta chain emerged from a study of T cell responses to AZD1222 COVID-19 vaccine. The protocol was immunoSEQ multiplex PCR, while the TCRdb copy is restricted to in-frame clones and leaves out a portion. Among 90,000 to 120,000 clones listed, about nine tenths were seen once. Germline values: CDR1 SGHDN, CDR2 FVKESK. Losses at the gene ends were 2 bases for V and 2 bases for J; bases not matched to a gene: 2. This CDR3 region has 14 residues. This receptor was identified in an adult in good health. The chain has TRBV14 and TRBJ1-2, with TRBD1 matching over 7 bases. This sample comprised peripheral blood, obtained on day 0 of MenACWY control vaccination. The CDR3 protein is CASSQMDRNYGYTF. The DNA of the CDR3 is TGTGCCAGCAGCCAAATGGACAGGAACTATGGCTACACCTTC.